These 2 T cell receptor beta chains were all obtained from the same sample, sequenced in a study of PD-L1 blockade in urothelial cancer. Clones were sequenced by immunoSEQ multiplex PCR, and TCRdb holds only the in-frame ones, with some missing. The table lists some 100,000 clones, 89% of them singletons. Time point: pretreatment peripheral blood. The specimen was PBMCs, collected around atezolizumab (anti-PD-L1) treatment. Receptor source: a woman at least 80 years old with urothelial cancer.

The genes are TRBV5-1 and TRBJ1-4; 7 bases line up with TRBD1. The CDR3 spans 15 residues. The J segment lost 5 bases and the V segment lost 4 bases, leaving 8 bases of the junction unmatched. The germline V gene has CDR1 SGHRS and CDR2 YFSETQ. The CDR3 sequence: CASSTTGTENEKLFF. DNA for the CDR3: TGCGCCAGCAGCACAACCGGGACAGAAAATGAAAAACTGTTTTTT. The full variable domain, in which reference TRBV5-1 and TRBJ1-4 provide the parts outside the CDR3, is KAGVTQTPRYLIKTRGQQVTLSCSPISGHRSVSWYQQTPGQGLQFLFEYFSETQRNKGNFPGRFSGRQFSNSRSEMNVSTLELGDSALYLCASSTTGTENEKLFFGSGTQLSVL.

J is TRBJ2-5 and V is TRBV19, with 11 bases fitting TRBD1. V lost 5 bases, J lost 4 bases, and 6 bases stayed unmatched. Germline V gene lookup returns CDR1 LNHDA and CDR2 SQIVND (reference sequence). The CDR3 totals 15 residues. DNA of the CDR3: TGTGCCAGTAGTTCAGGGACAGGGGGACGAGAGACCCAGTACTTC. Translation gives CASSSGTGGRETQYF.